This T cell receptor beta chain was retrieved from a study of blood T cell repertoires in COVID-19. The overall study: COVID-19 samples collected from the United States, Italy and Spain covered acute and convalescent phases. Sample material is recorded as cDNA or gDNA derived from T cells, B-cell-depleted T cells, or PBMCs.

Authors' methods: Estimated nucleated cell counts came from reference gene primer amplification. Sequencing used immunoSEQ multiplex PCR; TCRdb keeps in-frame clones, though not all of them. The V and J calls and clone size were taken over from that table, and D and trimming were inferred from the DNA. There are 180,000 or so clones in the sample; about 75% occur only once, and roughly 9.4% lies in the top ten. The CDR3 length is 15 residues. Germline V gene data show CDR1 as SGHAT and CDR2 as FQNNGV. V was shortened by 1 base and J by 0 bases, with 10 bases between the two germline ends. Concerning this clone itself: The sample has other DNA sequences that encode this CDR3 too.

This chain links TRBV11-2 with TRBJ2-7; D remains unclear. This sequence was found in a woman between 50 and 59 years old with active or convalescent COVID-19. The specimen sequenced was peripheral blood. The CDR3 DNA reads TGTGCCAGCAGCTTAGTGGCGGTAAGCTCCTACGAGCAGTACTTC. This gives the protein CASSLVAVSSYEQYF.